This paragraph reports one TCR beta chain. These data come from a study of Tregs in tolerant kidney transplant recipients. CDR1 and CDR2 from the germline V gene are SGHRS and YFSETQ. The V and J ends lost 2 bases and 4 bases, in that order; junction bases with no gene match: 9. This CDR3 contains 16 residues. Profiled with immunoSEQ multiplex PCR; TCRdb holds only in-frame clones, not every one. The sample holds about 240,000 clones, 65% to 85% seen once. V is TRBV5-1 and J is TRBJ2-5; the match to TRBD2 covers 9 bases. What was sequenced was CD4+ T cells from blood. The sequence came from a human donor in good health. The CDR3 nucleotides read TGCGCCAGCAGCTTAACGTTTAGCGGGAGAGGAGAGACCCAGTACTTC. Translation: CASSLTFSGRGETQYF.